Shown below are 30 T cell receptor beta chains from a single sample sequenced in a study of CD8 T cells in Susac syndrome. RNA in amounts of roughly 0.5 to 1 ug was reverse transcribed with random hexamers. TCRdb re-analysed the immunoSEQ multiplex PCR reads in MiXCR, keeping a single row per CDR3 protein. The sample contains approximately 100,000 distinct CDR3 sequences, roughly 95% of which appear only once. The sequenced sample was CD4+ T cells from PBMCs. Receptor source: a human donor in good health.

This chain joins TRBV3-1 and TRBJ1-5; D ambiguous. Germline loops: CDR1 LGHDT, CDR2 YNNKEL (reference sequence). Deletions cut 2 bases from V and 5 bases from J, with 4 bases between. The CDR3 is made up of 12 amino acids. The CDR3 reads CASSQTDQPQHF. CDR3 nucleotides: TGTGCCAGCAGCCAAACTGATCAGCCCCAGCATTTT.

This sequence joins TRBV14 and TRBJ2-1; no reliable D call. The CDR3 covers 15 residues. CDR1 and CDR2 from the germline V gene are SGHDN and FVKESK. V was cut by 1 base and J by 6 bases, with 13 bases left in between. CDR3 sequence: CASSQGVTISNEQFF. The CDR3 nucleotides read TGTGCCAGCAGCCAAGGGGTAACTATTAGCAATGAGCAGTTCTTC.

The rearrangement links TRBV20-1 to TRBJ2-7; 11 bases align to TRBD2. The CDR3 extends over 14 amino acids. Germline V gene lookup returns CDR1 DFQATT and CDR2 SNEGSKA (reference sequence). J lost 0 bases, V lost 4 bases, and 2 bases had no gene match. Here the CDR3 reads CSATGLADSYEQYF. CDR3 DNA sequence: TGCAGTGCTACGGGACTAGCGGACTCCTACGAGCAGTACTTC.

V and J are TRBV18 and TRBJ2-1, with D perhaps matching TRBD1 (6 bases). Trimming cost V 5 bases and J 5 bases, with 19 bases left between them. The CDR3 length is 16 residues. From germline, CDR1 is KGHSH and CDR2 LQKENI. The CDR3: CASSKMDRVKDNEQFF. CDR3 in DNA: TGTGCCAGCTCAAAAATGGACAGAGTAAAAGACAATGAGCAGTTCTTC.

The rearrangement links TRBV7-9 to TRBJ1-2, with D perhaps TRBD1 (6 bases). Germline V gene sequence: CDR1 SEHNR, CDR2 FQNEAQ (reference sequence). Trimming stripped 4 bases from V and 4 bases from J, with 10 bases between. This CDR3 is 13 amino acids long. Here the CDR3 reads CASSSGTSYGYTF. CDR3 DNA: TGTGCCAGCAGCTCCGGGACAAGCTATGGCTACACCTTC.

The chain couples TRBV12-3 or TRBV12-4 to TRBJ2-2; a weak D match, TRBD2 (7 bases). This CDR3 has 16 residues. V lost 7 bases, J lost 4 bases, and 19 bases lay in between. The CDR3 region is CASTLGGAGATGELFF. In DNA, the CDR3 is TGTGCCAGCACTCTCGGGGGCGCGGGGGCCACCGGGGAGCTGTTTTTT.

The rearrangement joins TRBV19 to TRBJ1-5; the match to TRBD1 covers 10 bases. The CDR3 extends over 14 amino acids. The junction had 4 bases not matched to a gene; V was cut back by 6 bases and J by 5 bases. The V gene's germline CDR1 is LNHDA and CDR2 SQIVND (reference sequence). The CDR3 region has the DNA TGTGCCAGTAGGGGGACAGGGGTCGATCAGCCCCAGCATTTT. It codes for CASRGTGVDQPQHF.

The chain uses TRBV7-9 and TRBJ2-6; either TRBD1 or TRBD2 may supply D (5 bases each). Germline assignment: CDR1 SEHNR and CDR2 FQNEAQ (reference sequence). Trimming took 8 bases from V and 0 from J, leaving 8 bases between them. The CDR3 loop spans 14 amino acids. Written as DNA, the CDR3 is TGTGCCAGCGACGGGACCTCTGGGGCCAACGTCCTGACTTTC. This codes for CASDGTSGANVLTF.

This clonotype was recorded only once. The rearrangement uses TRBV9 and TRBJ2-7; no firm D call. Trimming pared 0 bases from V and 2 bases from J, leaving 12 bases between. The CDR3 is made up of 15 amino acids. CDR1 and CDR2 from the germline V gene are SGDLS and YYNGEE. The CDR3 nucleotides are TGTGCCAGCAGCGTAGATCCGGACGGAGCCTACGAGCAGTACTTC. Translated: CASSVDPDGAYEQYF.

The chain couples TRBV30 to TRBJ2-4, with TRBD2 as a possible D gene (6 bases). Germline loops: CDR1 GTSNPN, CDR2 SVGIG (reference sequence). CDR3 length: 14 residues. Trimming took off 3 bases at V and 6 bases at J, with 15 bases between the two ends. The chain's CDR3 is CAWRVGGDLNIQYF. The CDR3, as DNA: TGTGCCTGGAGGGTAGGAGGGGATCTAAACATTCAGTACTTC.

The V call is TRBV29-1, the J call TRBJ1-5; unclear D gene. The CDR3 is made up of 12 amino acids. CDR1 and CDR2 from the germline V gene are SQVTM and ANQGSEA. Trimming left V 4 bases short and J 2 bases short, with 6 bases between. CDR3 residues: CSVGAGNQPQHF. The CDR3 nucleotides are TGCAGCGTTGGGGCGGGCAATCAGCCCCAGCATTTT.

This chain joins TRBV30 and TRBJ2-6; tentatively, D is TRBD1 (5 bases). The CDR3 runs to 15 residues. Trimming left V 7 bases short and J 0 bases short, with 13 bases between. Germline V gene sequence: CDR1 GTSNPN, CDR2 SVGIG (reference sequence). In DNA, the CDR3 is TGTGCCTCCTGGGGCCTTTACTCTGGGGCCAACGTCCTGACTTTC. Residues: CASWGLYSGANVLTF.

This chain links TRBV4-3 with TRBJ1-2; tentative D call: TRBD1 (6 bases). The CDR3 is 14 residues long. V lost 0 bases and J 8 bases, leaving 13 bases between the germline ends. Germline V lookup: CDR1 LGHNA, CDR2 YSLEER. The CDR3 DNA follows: TGCGCCAGCAGCCAAGATCCAGGCCAGGGGGGCTACACCTTC. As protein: CASSQDPGQGGYTF.

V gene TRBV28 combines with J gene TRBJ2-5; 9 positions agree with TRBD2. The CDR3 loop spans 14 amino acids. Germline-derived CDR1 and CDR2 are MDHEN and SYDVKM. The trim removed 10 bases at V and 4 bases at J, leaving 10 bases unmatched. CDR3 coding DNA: TGTGCCACCCGACTAGCGGAATTACTAGAGACCCAGTACTTC. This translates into CATRLAELLETQYF.

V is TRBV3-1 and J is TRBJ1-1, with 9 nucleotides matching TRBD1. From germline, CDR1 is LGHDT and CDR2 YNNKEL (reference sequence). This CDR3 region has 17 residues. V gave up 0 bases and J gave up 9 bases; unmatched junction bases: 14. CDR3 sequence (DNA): TGTGCCAGCAGCCAAGATCTTGGACAGGGGTTCACTAGGAAAGCTTTCTTT. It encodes CASSQDLGQGFTRKAFF.

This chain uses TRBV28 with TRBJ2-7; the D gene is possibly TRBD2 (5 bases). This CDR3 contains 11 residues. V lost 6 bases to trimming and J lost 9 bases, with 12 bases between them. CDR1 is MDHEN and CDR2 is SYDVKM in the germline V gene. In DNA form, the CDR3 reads TGTGCCAGCAGCCCGGGATTGGGGCAGTACTTC. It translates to CASSPGLGQYF.

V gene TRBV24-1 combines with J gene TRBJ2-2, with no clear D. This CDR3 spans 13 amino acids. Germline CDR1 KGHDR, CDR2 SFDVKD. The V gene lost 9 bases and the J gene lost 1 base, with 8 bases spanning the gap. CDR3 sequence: CATGAENTGELFF. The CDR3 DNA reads TGTGCCACCGGAGCAGAGAACACCGGGGAGCTGTTTTTT.

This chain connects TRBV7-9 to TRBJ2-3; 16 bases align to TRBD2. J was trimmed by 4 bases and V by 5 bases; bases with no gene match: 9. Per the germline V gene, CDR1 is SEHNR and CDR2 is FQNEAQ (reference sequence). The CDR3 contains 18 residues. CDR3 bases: TGTGCCAGCAGCCATGGGACTAGCGGGAGGGCCCTCCCAGATACGCAGTATTTT. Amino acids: CASSHGTSGRALPDTQYF.

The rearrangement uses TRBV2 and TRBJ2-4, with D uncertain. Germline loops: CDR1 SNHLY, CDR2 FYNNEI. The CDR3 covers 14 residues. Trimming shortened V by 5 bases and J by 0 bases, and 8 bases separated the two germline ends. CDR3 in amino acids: CASSQTLAKNIQYF. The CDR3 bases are TGTGCCAGCAGTCAAACATTAGCCAAAAACATTCAGTACTTC.

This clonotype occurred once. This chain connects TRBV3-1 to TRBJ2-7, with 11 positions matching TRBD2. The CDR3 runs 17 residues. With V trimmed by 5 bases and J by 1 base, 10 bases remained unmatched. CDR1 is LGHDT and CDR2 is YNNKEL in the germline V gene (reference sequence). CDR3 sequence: CASSSPSGGIKSYEQYF. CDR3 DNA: TGTGCCAGCAGCTCACCTAGCGGGGGGATAAAGTCCTACGAGCAGTACTTC.

The CDR3 here is CASSERRASVSGELFF. The CDR3 DNA is TGTGCCAGCAGTGAAAGGAGGGCCTCTGTAAGCGGGGAGCTGTTTTTT. The V gene is TRBV6-1, the J gene TRBJ2-2; TRBD2 is a possible D gene (6 bases). Trimming pared 2 bases from V and 7 bases from J, leaving 17 bases between. Germline CDR1 and CDR2: MNHNS and SASEGT. This CDR3 contains 16 residues.

CDR3 sequence (DNA): TGTGCCAGCAGCTTAGGACATTTCTACAATGAGCAGTTCTTC. It codes for CASSLGHFYNEQFF. This chain connects TRBV5-4 to TRBJ2-1, with a weak D call TRBD1 (5 bases). CDR1 and CDR2 from the germline V gene are SGHNT and YYREEE (reference sequence). With 2 bases removed from V and 3 bases from J, the gap between germline ends came to 9 bases. The CDR3 consists of 14 residues. Complete variable domain (other parts from reference TRBV5-4 and TRBJ2-1): ETGVTQSPTHLIKTRGQQVTLRCSSQSGHNTVSWYQQALGQGPQFIFQYYREEENGRGNFPPRFSGLQFPNYSSELNVNALELDDSALYLCASSLGHFYNEQFFGPGTRLTVL.

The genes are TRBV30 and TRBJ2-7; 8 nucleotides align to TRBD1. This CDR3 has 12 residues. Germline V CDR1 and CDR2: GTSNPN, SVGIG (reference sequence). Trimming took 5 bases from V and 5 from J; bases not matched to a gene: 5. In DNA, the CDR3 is TGTGCCTGGGGACAGGGTGGGAACGAGCAGTACTTC. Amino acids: CAWGQGGNEQYF. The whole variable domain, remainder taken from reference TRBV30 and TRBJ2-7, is SQTIHQWPATLVQPVGSPLSLECTVEGTSNPNLYWYRQAAGRGLQLLFYSVGIGQISSEVPQNLSASRPQDRQFILSSKKLLLSDSGFYLCAWGQGGNEQYFGPGTRLTVT.

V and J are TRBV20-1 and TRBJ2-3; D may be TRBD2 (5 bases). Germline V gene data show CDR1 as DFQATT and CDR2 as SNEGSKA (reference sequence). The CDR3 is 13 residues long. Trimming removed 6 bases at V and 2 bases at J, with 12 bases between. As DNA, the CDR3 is TGCAGTGCATCGAGCGGACCCACAGATACGCAGTATTTT. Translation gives CSASSGPTDTQYF.

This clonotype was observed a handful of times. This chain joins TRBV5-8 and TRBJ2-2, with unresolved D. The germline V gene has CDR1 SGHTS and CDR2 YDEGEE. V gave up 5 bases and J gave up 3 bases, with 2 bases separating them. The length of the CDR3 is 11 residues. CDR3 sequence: CASSYTGELFF. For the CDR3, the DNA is TGTGCCAGCAGTTACACCGGGGAGCTGTTTTTT.

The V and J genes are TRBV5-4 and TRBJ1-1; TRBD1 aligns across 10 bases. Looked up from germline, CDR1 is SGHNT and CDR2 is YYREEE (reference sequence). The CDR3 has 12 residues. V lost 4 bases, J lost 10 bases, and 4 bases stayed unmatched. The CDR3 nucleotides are TGTGCCAGCAGCCGGGACAGGGGAGTAGCTTTCTTT. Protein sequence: CASSRDRGVAFF. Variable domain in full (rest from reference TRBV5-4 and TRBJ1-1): ETGVTQSPTHLIKTRGQQVTLRCSSQSGHNTVSWYQQALGQGPQFIFQYYREEENGRGNFPPRFSGLQFPNYSSELNVNALELDDSALYLCASSRDRGVAFFGQGTRLTVV.

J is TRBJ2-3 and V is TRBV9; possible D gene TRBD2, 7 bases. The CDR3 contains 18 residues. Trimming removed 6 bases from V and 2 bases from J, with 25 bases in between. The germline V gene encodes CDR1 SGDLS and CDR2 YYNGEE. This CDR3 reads CASTRADSGGGATDTQYF. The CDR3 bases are TGTGCCAGCACCCGGGCGGATAGCGGAGGGGGGGCCACAGATACGCAGTATTTT.

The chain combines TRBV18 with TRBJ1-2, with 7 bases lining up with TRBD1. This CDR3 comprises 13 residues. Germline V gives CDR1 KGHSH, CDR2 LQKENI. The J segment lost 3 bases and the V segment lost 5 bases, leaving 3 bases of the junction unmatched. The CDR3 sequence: CASSDGTDYGYTF. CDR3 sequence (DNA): TGTGCCAGCTCAGACGGGACAGACTATGGCTACACCTTC.

CDR3 protein: CASSLGRAGLNEQFF. DNA for the CDR3: TGTGCCAGCAGCTTAGGGAGGGCGGGCCTTAATGAGCAGTTCTTC. The chain joins TRBV7-9 to TRBJ2-1, with D perhaps matching TRBD2 (6 bases). Germline CDR1 is SEHNR and CDR2 is FQNEAQ (reference sequence). V was shortened by 1 base and J by 7 bases, with 14 bases between the two germline ends. This CDR3 region has 15 residues.

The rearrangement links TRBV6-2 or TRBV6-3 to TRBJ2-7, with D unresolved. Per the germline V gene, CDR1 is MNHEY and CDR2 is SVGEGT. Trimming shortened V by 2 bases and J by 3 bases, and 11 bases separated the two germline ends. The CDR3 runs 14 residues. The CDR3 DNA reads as TGTGCCAGCAGTTACATCTTTCCACTCTACGAGCAGTACTTC. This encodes CASSYIFPLYEQYF.